The 22 T cell receptor beta chains below come from one sample, sequenced in a study of immune evolution from preneoplasia to lung adenocarcinoma. This table comes from immunoSEQ multiplex PCR, and its TCRdb copy is limited to in-frame clones, with some not included. This table has around 1,500 clones, around a fifth appearing once. The sequenced sample was FFPE invasive lung adenocarcinoma tissue. The receptors come from a person aged 50-75 years with lung adenocarcinoma.

This clone was counted only a few times. The genes are TRBV27 and TRBJ2-1; D perhaps matches TRBD2 (6 bases). Germline CDR1 MNHEY, CDR2 SMNVEV (reference sequence). The CDR3 length is 16 residues. The V gene lost 5 bases and the J gene lost 5 bases, with 19 bases spanning the gap. The CDR3, as DNA: TGTGCCAGCAGTCCGAATATGTACGGGAGAGACAATGAGCAGTTCTTC. Protein sequence: CASSPNMYGRDNEQFF.

V is TRBV7-2 and J is TRBJ2-7; 11 bases are shared with TRBD2. CDR1 is SGHTA and CDR2 is FQGNSA in the germline V gene. J lost 4 bases, V lost 5 bases, and 13 bases had no gene match. The CDR3 runs 17 residues. CDR3 in DNA: TGTGCCAGCAGCGTACCTACTAGCGGGAGAGTAGGTTACGAGCAGTACTTC. Amino acids: CASSVPTSGRVGYEQYF.

V gene TRBV4-1 combines with J gene TRBJ2-6; D gene uncertain. Germline values: CDR1 MGHRA, CDR2 YSYEKL. V lost 0 bases and J 1 base, leaving 10 bases between the germline ends. The CDR3 runs to 17 residues. The CDR3 DNA follows: TGCGCCAGCAGCCAAGACCCCATAGAATCTGGGGCCAACGTCCTGACTTTC. It specifies CASSQDPIESGANVLTF.

V is TRBV12-5 and J is TRBJ2-7, with TRBD2 as a possible D gene (6 bases). The CDR3 extends over 15 amino acids. In germline, CDR1 is LGHNT, CDR2 FRNRAP. With 2 bases removed from V and 7 bases from J, the gap between germline ends came to 18 bases. The CDR3 protein is CASGLMGVTGGEQYF. Here the CDR3 DNA reads TGTGCTAGTGGTTTGATGGGGGTTACAGGAGGGGAGCAGTACTTC.

V is TRBV9 and J is TRBJ2-5, with D perhaps being TRBD1 or TRBD2 (6 bases each). Germline CDR1 is SGDLS and CDR2 is YYNGEE. This CDR3 is built from 15 residues. V was shortened by 3 bases and J by 0 bases, with 12 bases between the two germline ends. Written as DNA, the CDR3 is TGTGCCAGCAGCGATGGAGGGGGGTACCAAGAGACCCAGTACTTC. Encoded protein: CASSDGGGYQETQYF.

V is TRBV7-3 and J is TRBJ1-1, with 7 bases lining up with TRBD1. The ends lost 5 bases at V and 0 bases at J; junction bases unmatched: 3. Germline CDR1 reads SGHTA; CDR2 reads FQGTGA. The CDR3 totals 14 residues. CDR3 amino acids: CASSRDSLNTEAFF. CDR3 nucleotide sequence: TGTGCCAGCAGCCGGGACAGTTTGAACACTGAAGCTTTCTTT.

The J gene is TRBJ2-3, the V gene TRBV4-1; 8 nucleotides match TRBD1. V gave up 1 base and J gave up 3 bases; unmatched junction bases: 12. The CDR3 has 18 amino acids. Per germline, CDR1 MGHRA and CDR2 YSYEKL. CDR3 region: CASSQVPLGTGGTDTQYF. The CDR3 region has the DNA TGCGCCAGCAGCCAAGTGCCATTGGGGACAGGCGGGACAGATACGCAGTATTTT.

The J gene is TRBJ2-1, the V gene TRBV7-3; 14 bases are a match to TRBD2. This CDR3 is 17 amino acids long. V gave up 2 bases and J gave up 9 bases; unmatched junction bases: 9. Germline assignment: CDR1 SGHTA and CDR2 FQGTGA. The CDR3 coding sequence is TGTGCCAGCAGCTTAGGGGGACTAGCGGGAGAGGGGGGTGAGCAGTTCTTC. Its protein product is CASSLGGLAGEGGEQFF.

The chain carries TRBV25-1 and TRBJ2-2; no firm D call. CDR1 and CDR2 (germline): MGHDK, SYGVNS. The germline V and J ends were trimmed by 1 base and 1 base, with 10 bases remaining between them. CDR3 length equals 16 residues. The CDR3, as DNA: TGTGCCAGCAGTGAATGGGGTAGCCGGAACACCGGGGAGCTGTTTTTT. Residues: CASSEWGSRNTGELFF.

The V call is TRBV28, the J call TRBJ1-5; D might be TRBD1 (6 bases). Germline lookup yields CDR1 MDHEN and CDR2 SYDVKM. Trimming shortened V by 2 bases and J by 7 bases, and 12 bases separated the two germline ends. The CDR3 has 14 amino acids. CDR3 sequence: CASSLAGAGQPQHF. For the CDR3, the DNA is TGTGCCAGCAGTTTAGCAGGGGCCGGACAGCCCCAGCATTTT.

A few counts support this clone. The chain links TRBV28 to TRBJ2-2; D not resolved. The germline V gene encodes CDR1 MDHEN and CDR2 SYDVKM. V lost 4 bases, J lost 2 bases, and 5 bases lay in between. The length of the CDR3 is 13 residues. The CDR3 loop reads CASSSTNTGELFF. The DNA for the CDR3 is TGTGCCAGCAGTTCGACCAACACCGGGGAGCTGTTTTTT.

This chain connects TRBV5-1 to TRBJ2-3, with D possibly matching TRBD2 (5 bases). The germline V gene has CDR1 SGHRS and CDR2 YFSETQ. The CDR3 consists of 14 residues. V was pared by 0 bases and J by 2 bases, with 7 bases between. CDR3 in amino acids: CASSLDLATDTQYF. In DNA, the CDR3 is TGCGCCAGCAGCTTGGATCTAGCCACAGATACGCAGTATTTT.

This chain links TRBV2 with TRBJ2-5; 9 bases agree with TRBD2. Losses at the gene ends were 9 bases for V and 4 bases for J; bases not matched to a gene: 12. Germline V lookup: CDR1 SNHLY, CDR2 FYNNEI. This CDR3 contains 15 residues. The CDR3 loop is CASTSLSGSGETQYF. The CDR3 nucleotides read TGTGCCAGTACTAGCCTTAGCGGGAGCGGAGAGACCCAGTACTTC.

The J gene is TRBJ1-1, the V gene TRBV5-4; the match to TRBD1 covers 7 bases. The V and J ends lost 0 bases and 5 bases, in that order; junction bases with no gene match: 1. The CDR3 length is 13 residues. CDR1 and CDR2 from the germline V gene are SGHNT and YYREEE (reference sequence). CDR3 in DNA: TGTGCCAGCAGCTTGGACAGGGGAACTGAAGCTTTCTTT. Its translation is CASSLDRGTEAFF.

This rearrangement joins TRBV5-4 to TRBJ2-2, with D possibly being TRBD1 (5 bases). The CDR3 is made up of 15 amino acids. Looked up from germline, CDR1 is SGHNT and CDR2 is YYREEE (reference sequence). The V end was cut by 7 bases, the J end by 6 bases, with 19 bases between. The DNA for the CDR3 is TGTGCCAGCCGACCCGGCGGACAAGCTTCCGGGGAGCTGTTTTTT. Translation gives CASRPGGQASGELFF. The full variable domain, in which reference TRBV5-4 and TRBJ2-2 provide the parts outside the CDR3, is ETGVTQSPTHLIKTRGQQVTLRCSSQSGHNTVSWYQQALGQGPQFIFQYYREEENGRGNFPPRFSGLQFPNYSSELNVNALELDDSALYLCASRPGGQASGELFFGEGSRLTVL.

The chain couples TRBV6-1 to TRBJ2-7, with 9 bases aligning to TRBD2. The V segment lost 1 base and the J segment 3 bases; nucleotides outside the gene matches: 4. Germline values: CDR1 MNHNS, CDR2 SASEGT. The CDR3 spans 15 residues. CDR3 sequence: CASSEDLAGIYEQYF. The CDR3 DNA follows: TGTGCCAGCAGTGAAGACCTAGCGGGAATCTACGAGCAGTACTTC.

This clone showed up just a few times. The chain joins TRBV11-3 to TRBJ2-5, with 10 nucleotides matching TRBD1. Germline-derived CDR1 and CDR2 are SGHNT and YENEEA. With V trimmed by 5 bases and J by 5 bases, 5 bases remained unmatched. This CDR3 has 14 amino acids. The CDR3 DNA reads TGTGCCAGCAGCCCCCGGGACAGGGGTGAGACCCAGTACTTC. Amino acid sequence: CASSPRDRGETQYF.

By share, this clone counts as large. The V gene is TRBV29-1, the J gene TRBJ2-1; maybe TRBD2 (5 bases). The CDR3 length is 16 residues. Germline-derived CDR1 and CDR2 are SQVTM and ANQGSEA. Trimming left V 1 base short and J 0 bases short, with 13 bases between. The CDR3 nucleotides read TGCAGCGTTGAAGGGCCCGAGCGGCGCTCCTACAATGAGCAGTTCTTC. Translating gives CSVEGPERRSYNEQFF.

The chain recombines TRBV18 with TRBJ2-7; 8 bases are shared with TRBD1. Germline V lookup: CDR1 KGHSH, CDR2 LQKENI. This CDR3 is 16 amino acids long. With 5 bases clipped from V and 7 bases from J, the junction kept 16 bases outside the gene matches. As DNA, the CDR3 is TGTGCCAGCTCAGCTCCGGGACAGGAGGCCATAAGGGAGCAGTACTTC. It codes for CASSAPGQEAIREQYF.

The chain employs TRBV7-2 and TRBJ1-4; no reliable D call. V lost 4 bases, J lost 4 bases, and 13 bases lay in between. Germline-derived CDR1 and CDR2 are SGHTA and FQGNSA. The CDR3 is 15 amino acids. The CDR3, as DNA: TGTGCCAGCAGCTCGGTAGTAGGATTTAATGAAAAACTGTTTTTT. As protein: CASSSVVGFNEKLFF.

The chain is built from TRBV6-5 and TRBJ2-1; a weak D match, TRBD1 (5 bases). Germline V CDR1 and CDR2: MNHEY, SVGAGI. V lost 0 bases to trimming and J lost 7 bases, with 10 bases between them. The CDR3 runs to 14 residues. The CDR3 protein is CASSYSPGRNEQFF. The DNA for the CDR3 is TGTGCCAGCAGTTACTCGCCAGGGCGGAATGAGCAGTTCTTC.

This clone was observed a few times. The J gene is TRBJ2-5, the V gene TRBV19; 7 nucleotides agree with TRBD1. CDR3 length: 12 residues. V was pared by 4 bases and J by 4 bases, with 0 bases of the junction left unmatched. CDR1 is LNHDA, CDR2 SQIVND, per germline (reference sequence). In nucleotides, the CDR3 is TGTGCCAGTAGTACAGGGGGAGAGACCCAGTACTTC. It encodes CASSTGGETQYF.